This TCR beta chain was identified in a study of human T cells and chemical hapten exposure. Study observations and caveats: The number of TCRs above 1 in 1000 frequency did not change after DPC sensitization.

The time point denotes: healthy volunteer bleed at 2 weeks. From whole blood left unfractionated, total RNA was extracted. Germline assignment: CDR1 MDHEN and CDR2 SYDVKM. V gave up 4 bases and J gave up 5 bases, with 24 bases separating them. CDR3 length: 18 amino acids. There are many counts of this clonotype. Antigen unknown. Individual cDNA molecules had unique molecular identifiers attached to them by the library. In the authors' methods: Samples ranged from about 23,224 to 690,600 TCRs, with a median of 95,638. MiXCR was run by TCRdb on the RACE reads, yielding one entry per CDR3 protein. Here the V and J calls rest on TCRdb's processing, not on the authors' analysis. The data hold about 31,000 distinct CDR3 sequences, with about 7.2% observed a single time.

Material for sequencing was whole blood. This clonotype was sampled from a human donor in good health. Some clones in this sample may be carry-over from other donors' samples. This chain connects TRBV28 to TRBJ2-1, with D perhaps matching TRBD2 (6 bases). CDR3 protein: CASSSIPGLGGENNEQFF. The DNA of the CDR3 is TGTGCCAGCAGTTCCATCCCCGGCCTGGGAGGAGAGAACAATGAGCAGTTCTTC.